Listed here are 29 T cell receptor beta chains from one sample, sequenced in a study of T cells in localized non-small cell lung cancer. Sequencing used immunoSEQ multiplex PCR; TCRdb keeps in-frame clones, though not all of them. The data contain roughly 35,000 clones, around 85% of them singletons. This sample comprised peripheral blood, obtained before any cancer treatment. Receptors were obtained from a woman aged 40-69 years with stage I lung adenocarcinoma.

The V gene is TRBV2, the J gene TRBJ2-5, with a tentative D call TRBD2 (6 bases). This CDR3 is 12 amino acids long. Trimming pared 10 bases from V and 4 bases from J, leaving 13 bases between. Germline V gene data show CDR1 as SNHLY and CDR2 as FYNNEI. Written as DNA, the CDR3 is TGTGCCACCACCGGGACTGGAGAGACCCAGTACTTC. Translating it yields CATTGTGETQYF.

This rearrangement joins TRBV11-3 to TRBJ1-2; no firm D call. The V and J ends lost 3 bases and 3 bases respectively, with 17 bases between them. Germline values: CDR1 SGHNT, CDR2 YENEEA. The CDR3 runs 16 residues. CDR3 DNA sequence: TGTGCCAGCAGCTTCGACGGAGACCGCCGATACTATGGCTACACCTTC. Translating gives CASSFDGDRRYYGYTF.

The rearrangement uses TRBV18 and TRBJ2-7; 10 bases agree with TRBD1. There are 16 residues in the CDR3. The V and J ends lost 3 bases and 7 bases, in that order; junction bases with no gene match: 12. The germline gives CDR1 KGHSH, CDR2 LQKENI. CDR3 residues: CASSPGRQGASWEQYF. In nucleotides, the CDR3 is TGTGCCAGCTCACCCGGTCGACAGGGGGCGTCGTGGGAGCAGTACTTC. Drawing the rest from reference TRBV18 and TRBJ2-7, the complete variable domain is NAGVMQNPRHLVRRRGQEARLRCSPMKGHSHVYWYRQLPEEGLKFMVYLQKENIIDESGMPKERFSAEFPKEGPSILRIQQVVRGDSAAYFCASSPGRQGASWEQYFGPGTRLTVT.

The chain has TRBV2 and TRBJ1-2; possible D gene TRBD1, 5 bases. This CDR3 is 13 amino acids long. V shed 1 base and J shed 4 bases, with 7 bases lying between them. The germline V gene has CDR1 SNHLY and CDR2 FYNNEI. In nucleotides, the CDR3 is TGTGCCAGCAGTGAAGAGGGGTCCTATGGCTACACCTTC. Translating gives CASSEEGSYGYTF.

This chain joins TRBV7-9 and TRBJ2-5, with 7 bases that match TRBD2. CDR3 length equals 15 residues. V trimming: 2 bases; J trimming: 5 bases; junction bases outside the gene matches: 8. Germline V lookup: CDR1 SEHNR, CDR2 FQNEAQ (reference sequence). CDR3 DNA sequence: TGTGCCAGCAGCTTATCTTCGCTAGCGGCGGAGACCCAGTACTTC. Its protein is CASSLSSLAAETQYF. The whole variable domain, remainder taken from reference TRBV7-9 and TRBJ2-5, is DTGVSQNPRHKITKRGQNVTFRCDPISEHNRLYWYRQTLGQGPEFLTYFQNEAQLEKSRLLSDRFSAERPKGSFSTLEIQRTEQGDSAMYLCASSLSSLAAETQYFGPGTRLLVL.

The chain joins TRBV7-9 to TRBJ1-2; TRBD1 aligns across 9 bases. Germline loops: CDR1 SEHNR, CDR2 FQNEAQ (reference sequence). There are 15 residues in the CDR3. V shed 5 bases and J 4 bases; nucleotides not matched to a gene: 8. CDR3 nucleotides: TGTGCCAGCAGCACCACGGGACAGGGAGGCTATGGCTACACCTTC. Translation gives CASSTTGQGGYGYTF.

V is TRBV7-9 and J is TRBJ2-5; the D is unclear. Trimming stripped 1 base from V and 1 base from J, with 4 bases between. Germline CDR1 and CDR2: SEHNR and FQNEAQ (reference sequence). The CDR3 runs 13 residues. CDR3 in amino acids: CASSLGVQETQYF. The CDR3 DNA reads TGTGCCAGCAGCTTAGGGGTCCAAGAGACCCAGTACTTC.

This clone was found once. The genes are TRBV6-5 and TRBJ1-5; 8 bases are a match to TRBD1. This CDR3 contains 14 residues. Germline loops: CDR1 MNHEY, CDR2 SVGAGI. Trimming at V came to 5 bases and at J to 7 bases, leaving 7 bases not matched to a gene. The CDR3 loop reads CASSTGGGGQPQHF. The CDR3 DNA reads as TGTGCCAGCAGTACAGGGGGAGGCGGGCAGCCCCAGCATTTT.

V is TRBV6-5 and J is TRBJ2-1, with D possibly matching TRBD1 (5 bases). There are 16 residues in the CDR3. V lost 2 bases and J lost 5, with 16 bases in between. Germline CDR1 and CDR2: MNHEY and SVGAGI. This CDR3 reads CASSYRDLGDHNEQFF. The CDR3 DNA is TGTGCCAGCAGTTACCGCGACTTAGGGGATCACAATGAGCAGTTCTTC.

The rearrangement uses TRBV6-6 and TRBJ2-2; 7 bases map to TRBD2. The V gene end was trimmed by 6 bases and the J gene end by 3 bases; junction bases not matched to a gene: 7. This CDR3 has 15 amino acids. From germline, CDR1 is MNHNY and CDR2 SVGAGI (reference sequence). The CDR3 DNA is TGTGCCAGCAGGGATAGGGGAGGGCACACCGGGGAGCTGTTTTTT. Encoded protein: CASRDRGGHTGELFF.

This chain uses TRBV4-3 with TRBJ1-3; D gene unclear. Trimming removed 0 bases from V and 0 bases from J, with 15 bases in between. The CDR3 consists of 18 residues. Looked up from germline, CDR1 is LGHNA and CDR2 is YSLEER. The CDR3 nucleotides read TGCGCCAGCAGCCAAGATGCAGTGGGGAACCCCTCTGGAAACACCATATATTTT. It translates to CASSQDAVGNPSGNTIYF.

The chain joins TRBV7-2 to TRBJ1-2, with 9 bases lining up with TRBD1. Germline CDR1 and CDR2: SGHTA and FQGNSA. This CDR3 has 14 amino acids. The J segment lost 8 bases and the V segment lost 6 bases, leaving 10 bases of the junction unmatched. For the CDR3, the DNA is TGTGCCAGCAGACCTACAGGGGGCGCCTTGGGCTACACCTTC. It translates to CASRPTGGALGYTF.

The chain couples TRBV7-2 to TRBJ1-5; the D is unclear. Trimming shortened V by 5 bases and J by 2 bases, and 13 bases separated the two germline ends. Per the germline V gene, CDR1 is SGHTA and CDR2 is FQGNSA. The CDR3 consists of 15 residues. The CDR3 DNA is TGTGCCAGCAGCCCGCGACCGTATGGCAATCAGCCCCAGCATTTT. Its protein product is CASSPRPYGNQPQHF. The variable domain in full, with the rest retrieved from reference TRBV7-2 and TRBJ1-5, is GAGVSQSPSNKVTEKGKDVELRCDPISGHTALYWYRQSLGQGLEFLIYFQGNSAPDKSGLPSDRFSAERTGGSVSTLTIQRTQQEDSAVYLCASSPRPYGNQPQHFGDGTRLSIL.

Relative to its sample, this clone is medium-sized. The chain carries TRBV27 and TRBJ1-1, with D uncertain. The V and J ends lost 0 bases and 2 bases respectively, with 10 bases between them. The CDR3 covers 15 residues. From germline, CDR1 is MNHEY and CDR2 SMNVEV (reference sequence). The CDR3 DNA follows: TGTGCCAGCAGTTTATCGCGGGAATTAAACACTGAAGCTTTCTTT. Translating gives CASSLSRELNTEAFF.

This clone was observed a handful of times. CDR3 in DNA: TGTGCCAGCGGGACCTCCTATAATTCACCCCTCCACTTT. Its translation: CASGTSYNSPLHF. This chain uses TRBV7-9 with TRBJ1-6, with D possibly being TRBD1 (5 bases). This CDR3 region has 13 residues. Trimming cost V 8 bases and J 0 bases, with 5 bases left between them. CDR1 and CDR2 from the germline V gene are SEHNR and FQNEAQ (reference sequence).

The chain joins TRBV29-1 to TRBJ2-5, with D unclear. This CDR3 has 15 residues. CDR1 SQVTM and CDR2 ANQGSEA come from the germline V gene. The V end lost 5 bases, the J end lost 1 base, and 17 bases lay between the germline ends. The CDR3 loop reads CSVWVAGKLQETQYF. Written as DNA, the CDR3 is TGCAGCGTTTGGGTGGCAGGCAAACTCCAAGAGACCCAGTACTTC.

V is TRBV5-6 and J is TRBJ1-4; D perhaps matches TRBD1 (5 bases). This CDR3 is built from 15 residues. The germline V and J ends were trimmed by 3 bases and 2 bases, with 11 bases remaining between them. Germline CDR1 reads SGHDT; CDR2 reads YYEEEE. The DNA of the CDR3 is TGTGCCAGCAGCTCAGCCGGGGGGACTAATGAAAAACTGTTTTTT. Protein: CASSSAGGTNEKLFF.

The chain recombines TRBV6-4 with TRBJ1-2; D ambiguous. The CDR3 spans 13 residues. Germline V gene lookup returns CDR1 MRHNA and CDR2 SNTAGT. V was clipped by 6 bases and J by 4 bases, with 12 bases between them. The CDR3 sequence: CASSEDGSYGYTF. Written as DNA, the CDR3 is TGTGCCAGCAGCGAGGACGGGTCCTATGGCTACACCTTC.

V is TRBV7-2 and J is TRBJ2-7; a possible D gene is TRBD1 (6 bases). The CDR3 loop spans 14 amino acids. Germline assignment: CDR1 SGHTA and CDR2 FQGNSA. The V and J ends lost 5 bases and 0 bases respectively, with 11 bases between them. This CDR3 reads CASSPDRYSYEQYF. DNA of the CDR3: TGTGCCAGCAGCCCCGACAGGTACTCCTACGAGCAGTACTTC.

This clone is a singleton in its sample. The chain recombines TRBV6-1 with TRBJ2-5; no clear D. V dropped 8 bases and J dropped 2 bases, with 9 bases sitting between them. The CDR3 runs to 12 residues. CDR1 and CDR2 (germline): MNHNS, SASEGT. The CDR3 sequence is CASRFTQETQYF. CDR3 bases: TGTGCCAGCCGTTTCACACAAGAGACCCAGTACTTC.

The chain has TRBV18 and TRBJ1-1; D may be TRBD1 (5 bases). This CDR3 spans 15 amino acids. The germline gives CDR1 KGHSH, CDR2 LQKENI. With 4 bases removed from V and 6 bases from J, the gap between germline ends came to 18 bases. The CDR3 here is CASSLRGRGEAEAFF. As DNA, the CDR3 is TGTGCCAGCTCACTCCGGGGGAGAGGGGAGGCTGAAGCTTTCTTT.

There are a few counts of this clone. The chain recombines TRBV4-1 with TRBJ1-6; 7 bases fit TRBD1. Germline assignment: CDR1 MGHRA and CDR2 YSYEKL. Trimming at V came to 4 bases and at J to 5 bases, leaving 8 bases not matched to a gene. The CDR3 extends over 16 amino acids. In DNA form, the CDR3 reads TGCGCCAGCAGCCTACTAGACAGGGTTGATAATTCACCCCTCCACTTT. Residues: CASSLLDRVDNSPLHF.

This sequence joins TRBV7-2 and TRBJ1-3; maybe TRBD1 (5 bases). Trimming took 1 base from V and 3 from J, leaving 7 bases between them. Per the germline V gene, CDR1 is SGHTA and CDR2 is FQGNSA. This CDR3 region has 14 residues. The CDR3 nucleotides are TGTGCCAGCAGCTTAGGGGGCGGTGGAAACACCATATATTTT. As protein: CASSLGGGGNTIYF.

The chain has TRBV15 and TRBJ2-1; D gene ambiguous. Germline-derived CDR1 and CDR2 are LNHNV and YYDKDF (reference sequence). The CDR3 runs to 15 residues. Trimming removed 3 bases from V and 0 bases from J, with 9 bases in between. CDR3 amino acids: CATSSDKSSYNEQFF. CDR3 nucleotides: TGTGCCACCAGCAGCGATAAAAGCTCCTACAATGAGCAGTTCTTC.

V usage is TRBV6-5 and J usage is TRBJ1-5; D is uncertain. Looked up from germline, CDR1 is MNHEY and CDR2 is SVGAGI. V was shortened by 2 bases and J by 7 bases, with 9 bases between the two germline ends. CDR3 length: 13 residues. The CDR3 DNA follows: TGTGCCAGCAGTTACGGGCCCCGGCAGCCCCAGCATTTT. This sequence encodes CASSYGPRQPQHF.

This clone appeared once. This chain joins TRBV18 and TRBJ1-6, with D perhaps TRBD1 (5 bases). V lost 0 bases to trimming and J lost 6 bases, with 15 bases between them. The germline gives CDR1 KGHSH, CDR2 LQKENI. The CDR3 runs 17 residues. CDR3 residues: CASSPPTGVGPNSPLHF. The CDR3 bases are TGTGCCAGCTCACCACCCACTGGGGTGGGGCCTAATTCACCCCTCCACTTT.

This chain connects TRBV5-6 to TRBJ2-1, with D possibly being TRBD1 (5 bases). Germline CDR1 reads SGHDT; CDR2 reads YYEEEE. With 9 bases removed from V and 7 bases from J, the gap between germline ends came to 17 bases. This CDR3 is 13 amino acids long. The CDR3 DNA is TGTGCCACGCAGGTAACAGGCAAGAATGAGCAGTTCTTC. This codes for CATQVTGKNEQFF.

The rearrangement uses TRBV7-6 and TRBJ1-5, with D hard to call. V was clipped by 1 base and J by 9 bases, with 10 bases between them. From germline, CDR1 is SGHVS and CDR2 FNYEAQ. The CDR3 is 13 residues long. CDR3 coding DNA: TGTGCCAGCAGCTTAGATGGGCAGGCGCCCCAGCATTTT. Translated, it gives CASSLDGQAPQHF.

The rearrangement uses TRBV28 and TRBJ1-1, with D perhaps TRBD1 (6 bases). This CDR3 region has 15 residues. Trimming stripped 8 bases from V and 1 base from J, with 17 bases between. CDR1 and CDR2 from the germline V gene are MDHEN and SYDVKM. The CDR3 DNA follows: TGTGCCAGCCGACCTCATCGGACAGCGAACACTGAAGCTTTCTTT. Its protein product is CASRPHRTANTEAFF.